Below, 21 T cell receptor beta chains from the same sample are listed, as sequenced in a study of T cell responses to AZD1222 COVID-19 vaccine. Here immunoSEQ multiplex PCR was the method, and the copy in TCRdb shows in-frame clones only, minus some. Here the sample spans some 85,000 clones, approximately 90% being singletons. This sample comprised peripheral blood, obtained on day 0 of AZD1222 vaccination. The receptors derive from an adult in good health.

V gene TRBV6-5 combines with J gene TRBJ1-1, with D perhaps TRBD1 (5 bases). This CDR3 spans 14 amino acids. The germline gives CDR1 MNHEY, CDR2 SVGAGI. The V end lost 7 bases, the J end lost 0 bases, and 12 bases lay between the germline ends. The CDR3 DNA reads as TGTGCCAGCAATCGGGACTTTCTGAACACTGAAGCTTTCTTT. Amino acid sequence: CASNRDFLNTEAFF.

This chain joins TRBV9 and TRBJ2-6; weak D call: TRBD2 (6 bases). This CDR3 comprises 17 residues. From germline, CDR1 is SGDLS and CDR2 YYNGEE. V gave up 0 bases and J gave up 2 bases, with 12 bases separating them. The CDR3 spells CASSVVRDQPGANVLTF. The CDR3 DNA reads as TGTGCCAGCAGCGTAGTGCGGGACCAGCCTGGGGCCAACGTCCTGACTTTC.

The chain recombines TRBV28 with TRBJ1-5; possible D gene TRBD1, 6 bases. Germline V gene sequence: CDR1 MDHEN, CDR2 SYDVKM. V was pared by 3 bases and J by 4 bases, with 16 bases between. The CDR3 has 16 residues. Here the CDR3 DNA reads TGTGCCAGCAGTTTTGGGGGGCGAGGGAGAAATCAGCCCCAGCATTTT. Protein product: CASSFGGRGRNQPQHF.

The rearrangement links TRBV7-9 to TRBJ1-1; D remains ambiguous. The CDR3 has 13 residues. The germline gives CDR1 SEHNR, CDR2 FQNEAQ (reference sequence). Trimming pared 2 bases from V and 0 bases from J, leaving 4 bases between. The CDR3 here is CASSLLVNTEAFF. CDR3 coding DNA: TGTGCCAGCAGCTTATTGGTGAACACTGAAGCTTTCTTT.

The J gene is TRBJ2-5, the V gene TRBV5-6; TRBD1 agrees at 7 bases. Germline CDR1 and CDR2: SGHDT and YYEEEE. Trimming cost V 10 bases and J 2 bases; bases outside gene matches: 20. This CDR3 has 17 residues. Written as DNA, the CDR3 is TGTGCCGGGACACGCAAGGGGGCCGAAACCAGACAAGAGACCCAGTACTTC. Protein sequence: CAGTRKGAETRQETQYF.

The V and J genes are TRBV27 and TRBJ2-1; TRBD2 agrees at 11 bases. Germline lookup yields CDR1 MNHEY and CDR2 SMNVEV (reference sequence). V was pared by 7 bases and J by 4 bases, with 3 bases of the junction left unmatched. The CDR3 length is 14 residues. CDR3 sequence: CASTLAGGYNEQFF. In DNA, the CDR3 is TGTGCCAGCACCTTAGCGGGAGGGTACAATGAGCAGTTCTTC.

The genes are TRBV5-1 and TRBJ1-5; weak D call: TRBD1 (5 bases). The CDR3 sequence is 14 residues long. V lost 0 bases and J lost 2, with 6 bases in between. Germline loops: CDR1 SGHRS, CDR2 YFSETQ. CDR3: CASSLGDGNQPQHF. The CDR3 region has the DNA TGCGCCAGCAGCTTGGGGGACGGCAATCAGCCCCAGCATTTT.

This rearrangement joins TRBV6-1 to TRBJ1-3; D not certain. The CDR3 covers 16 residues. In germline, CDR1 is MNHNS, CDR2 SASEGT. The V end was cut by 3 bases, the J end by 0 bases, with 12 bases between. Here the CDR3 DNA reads TGTGCCAGCAGTGATCCCCGGCATACCTCTGGAAACACCATATATTTT. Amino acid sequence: CASSDPRHTSGNTIYF.

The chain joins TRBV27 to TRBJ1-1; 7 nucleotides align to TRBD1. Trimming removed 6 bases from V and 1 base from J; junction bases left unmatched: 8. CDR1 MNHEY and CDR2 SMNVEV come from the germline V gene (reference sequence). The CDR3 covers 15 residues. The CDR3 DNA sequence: TGTGCCAGCAGCCCCCAGGGGGTTACGAACACTGAAGCTTTCTTT. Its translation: CASSPQGVTNTEAFF.

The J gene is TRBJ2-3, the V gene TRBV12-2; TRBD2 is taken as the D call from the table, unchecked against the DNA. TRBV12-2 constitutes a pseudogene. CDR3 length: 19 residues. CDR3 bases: TGTGCAAGTCGCTGCCCGGGGGGTCCAGCAGGCCATAGCACAGATACGCAGTATTTT. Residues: CASRCPGGPAGHSTDTQYF.

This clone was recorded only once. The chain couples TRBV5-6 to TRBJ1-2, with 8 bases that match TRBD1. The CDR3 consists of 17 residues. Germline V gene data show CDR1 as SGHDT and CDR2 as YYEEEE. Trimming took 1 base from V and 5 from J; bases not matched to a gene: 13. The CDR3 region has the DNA TGTGCCAGCAGCTTGTGGGGGCAGGGGGCCCTATTGTATGGCTACACCTTC. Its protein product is CASSLWGQGALLYGYTF.

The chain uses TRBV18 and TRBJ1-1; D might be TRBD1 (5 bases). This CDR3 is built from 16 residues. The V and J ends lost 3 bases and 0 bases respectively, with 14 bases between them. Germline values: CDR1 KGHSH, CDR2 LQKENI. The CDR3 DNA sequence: TGTGCCAGCTCACCTGGGGGATCCGGCATGAACACTGAAGCTTTCTTT. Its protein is CASSPGGSGMNTEAFF. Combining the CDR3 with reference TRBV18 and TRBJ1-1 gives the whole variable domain NAGVMQNPRHLVRRRGQEARLRCSPMKGHSHVYWYRQLPEEGLKFMVYLQKENIIDESGMPKERFSAEFPKEGPSILRIQQVVRGDSAAYFCASSPGGSGMNTEAFFGQGTRLTVV.

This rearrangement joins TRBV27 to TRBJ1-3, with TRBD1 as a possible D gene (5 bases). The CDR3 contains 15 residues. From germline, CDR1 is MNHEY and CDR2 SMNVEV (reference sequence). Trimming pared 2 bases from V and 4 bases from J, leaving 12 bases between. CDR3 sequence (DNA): TGTGCCAGCAGTTTAGAGCGGGGGTCAGGAAACACCATATATTTT. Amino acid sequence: CASSLERGSGNTIYF.

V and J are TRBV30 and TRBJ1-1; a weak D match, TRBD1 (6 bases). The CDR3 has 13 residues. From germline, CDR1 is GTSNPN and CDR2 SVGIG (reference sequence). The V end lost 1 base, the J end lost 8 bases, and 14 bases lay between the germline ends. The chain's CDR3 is CAWSAPLTGEAFF. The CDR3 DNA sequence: TGTGCCTGGAGTGCCCCCCTTACAGGGGAAGCTTTCTTT.

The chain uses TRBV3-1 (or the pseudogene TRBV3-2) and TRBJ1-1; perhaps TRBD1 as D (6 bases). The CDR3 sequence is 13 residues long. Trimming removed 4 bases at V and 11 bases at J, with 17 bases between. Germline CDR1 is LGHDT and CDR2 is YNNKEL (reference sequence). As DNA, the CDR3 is TGTGCCAGCAGCCCCGACGAGGGGGGTAAGGCTTTCTTT. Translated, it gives CASSPDEGGKAFF.

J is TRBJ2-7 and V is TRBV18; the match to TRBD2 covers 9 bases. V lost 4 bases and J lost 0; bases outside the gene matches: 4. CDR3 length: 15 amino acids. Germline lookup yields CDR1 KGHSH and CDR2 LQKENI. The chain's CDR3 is CASSRTTSGSYEQYF. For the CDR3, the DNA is TGTGCCAGCTCACGAACGACTAGCGGCTCCTACGAGCAGTACTTC.

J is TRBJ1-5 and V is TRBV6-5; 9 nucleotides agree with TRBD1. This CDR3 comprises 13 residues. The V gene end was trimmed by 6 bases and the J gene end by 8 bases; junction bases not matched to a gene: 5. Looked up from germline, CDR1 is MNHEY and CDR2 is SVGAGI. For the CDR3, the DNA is TGTGCCAGCAGGGGACAGGGAGTTAAGCCCCAGCATTTT. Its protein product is CASRGQGVKPQHF.

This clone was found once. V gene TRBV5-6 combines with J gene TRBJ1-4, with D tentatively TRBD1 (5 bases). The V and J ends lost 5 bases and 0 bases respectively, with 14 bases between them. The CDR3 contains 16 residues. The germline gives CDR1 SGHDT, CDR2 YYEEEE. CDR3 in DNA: TGTGCCAGCAGACCCTGGACACCTCCAACTAATGAAAAACTGTTTTTT. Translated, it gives CASRPWTPPTNEKLFF.

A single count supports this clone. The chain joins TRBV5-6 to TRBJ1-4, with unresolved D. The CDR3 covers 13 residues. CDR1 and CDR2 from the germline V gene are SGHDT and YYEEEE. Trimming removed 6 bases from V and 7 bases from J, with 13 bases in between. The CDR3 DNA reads TGTGCCAGCAACCCGCCCGGGGTTGAAAAACTGTTTTTT. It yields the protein CASNPPGVEKLFF. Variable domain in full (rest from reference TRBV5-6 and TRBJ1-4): DAGVTQSPTHLIKTRGQQVTLRCSPKSGHDTVSWYQQALGQGPQFIFQYYEEEERQRGNFPDRFSGHQFPNYSSELNVNALLLGDSALYLCASNPPGVEKLFFGSGTQLSVL.

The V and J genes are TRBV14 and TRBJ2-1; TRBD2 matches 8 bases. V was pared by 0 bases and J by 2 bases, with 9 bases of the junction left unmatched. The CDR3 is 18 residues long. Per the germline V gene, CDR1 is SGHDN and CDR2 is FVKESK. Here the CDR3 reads CASSQDFLAGLAYNEQFF. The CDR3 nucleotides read TGTGCCAGCAGCCAAGATTTTTTAGCGGGACTTGCCTACAATGAGCAGTTCTTC.

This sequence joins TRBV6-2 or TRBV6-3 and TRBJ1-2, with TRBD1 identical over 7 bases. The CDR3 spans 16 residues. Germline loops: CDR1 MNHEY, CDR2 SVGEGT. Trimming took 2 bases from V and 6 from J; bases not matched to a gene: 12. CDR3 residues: CASSYVRQGFFDGYTF. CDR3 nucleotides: TGTGCCAGCAGTTACGTGCGACAGGGTTTCTTTGATGGCTACACCTTC.